Listed below are T cell receptor beta chains from one sample, sequenced in a study of Graves' ophthalmopathy and Graves' hyperthyroidism. TCRdb passed the multiplex PCR reads through MiXCR, listing each CDR3 protein once. The sample lists 40,000 to 45,000 distinct CDR3 sequences; 45% to 60% were seen once. The sequenced sample was peripheral blood. The origin of the receptors is an adult man with Graves' ophthalmopathy. Each CDR3 is given with its conserved first and last residue. The D gene is left open where the match is weak. Some rows have no size entry. The others give once, few or many, or a class for an expanded clone.

d_gene	v_gene	j_gene	abundance	CDR3aa	CDR3nt
NA	TRBV19	TRBJ1-2	many	CASSRSLVDGYTF	TGTGCCAGTAGTAGAAGCCTGGTTGACGGCTACACCTTC
NA	TRBV27	TRBJ1-6	many	CASSSREQGSYNSPLHF	TGTGCCAGCAGTTCCCGGGAGCAGGGCTCATATAATTCACCCCTCCACTTT
TRBD1	TRBV7-8	TRBJ2-3	NA	CASSQRDSSTDTQYF	TGTGCCAGCAGCCAGAGGGACAGTAGCACAGATACGCAGTATTTT
TRBD2	TRBV20-1	TRBJ2-5	NA	CSARAGGETQYF	TGCAGTGCTAGAGCGGGGGGAGAGACCCAGTACTTC
NA	TRBV5-8	TRBJ2-3	many	CASSLESDSLYF	TGTGCCAGCAGCCTAGAGTCCGACTCTCTGTATTTT
TRBD1	TRBV20-1	TRBJ2-1	NA	CCALPGTGGNEQLF	TGCTGTGCTCTACCCGGGACAGGGGGCAATGAGCAGTTATTC
TRBD2	TRBV7-4	TRBJ2-7	NA	CASTSAGLAGSYEQYF	TGTGCCAGCACCTCCGCCGGGCTAGCGGGCTCCTACGAGCAGTACTTC
NA	TRBV6-5	TRBJ2-2	once	CASSSPRALRTGELFF	TGTGCCAGCAGTTCCCCGCGGGCGTTGCGGACCGGGGAGCTGTTTTTT
NA	TRBV7-2	TRBJ2-3	NA	CASHLESTDTQYF	TGTGCCAGTCACCTAGAGAGCACAGATACGCAGTATTTT
NA	TRBV5-6	TRBJ2-5	NA	CASSSGVSDQKTQYF	TGTGCCAGCAGCTCGGGGGTGTCTGATCAAAAGACCCAGTACTTC
TRBD2	TRBV5-6	TRBJ2-1	NA	CASSLDGRATDTQFF	TGTGCCAGCAGCTTGGATGGGAGGGCCACAGATACGCAGTTCTTC